The entry that follows covers one T cell receptor (beta chain) sequence. The CDR3 sequence is 14 residues long. V shed 7 bases and J shed 5 bases, with 17 bases lying between them. Germline lookup yields CDR1 LGHDT and CDR2 YNNKEL (reference sequence). The study drew participants aged roughly 18 to 89 years from around 24 US areas. Participant-given clinical history determined each cohort assignment. The study recruited exposed participants who had met a COVID-19 case within 2 weeks before entry. TCRdb's table, derived via immunoSEQ multiplex PCR, lists solely in-frame clones and lacks some. The table shows roughly 320,000 clones, with around nine tenths occurring only once. This record belongs to a study of blood T cell repertoires in COVID-19. Study overall: PBMCs, B-cell-depleted T cells, or T cells provided the cDNA or gDNA that made up the material.

V usage is TRBV3-1 (or the pseudogene TRBV3-2) and J usage is TRBJ2-5, with D unclear. The sample comprised PBMCs or T cells enriched from blood (not recorded which). The receptor's source is a young woman who had been exposed to COVID-19. The CDR3 protein is CASNLAGVVETQYF. The DNA of the CDR3 is TGTGCCAGCAACCTCGCCGGTGTGGTGGAGACCCAGTACTTC.